This T cell receptor (beta chain) was captured in a study of tissue T cells after allogeneic stem cell transplantation. Study at large: Pathologist review favored tissue samples showing histologically apparent lymphocytes.

GI sites, liver, skin and spleen were taken after median 9.75 post-mortem hours. Assay used: immunoSEQ multiplex PCR; TCRdb lists only in-frame clones, some missing. The sample shows fewer than 4,500 clones, around 74% of them seen only once. The study, taken as a whole, reports: Tissue-detected TCR repertoire was only partly captured by blood and spleen T cells.

This clone is a singleton in its sample. The antigen remains undetermined. Trimming removed 1 base from V and 3 bases from J, with 11 bases in between. The CDR3 sequence is 14 residues long. Germline V gene sequence: CDR1 SGHNT, CDR2 YYREEE (reference sequence). Sequenced material: left colon tissue, taken at autopsy. The clonotype comes from a woman aged 18-50 years with breast cancer. The chain combines TRBV5-4 with TRBJ2-7; possibly TRBD1 for D (6 bases). CDR3 in amino acids: CASSLYRAHYEQYF. The CDR3 bases are TGTGCCAGCAGCTTGTACAGGGCCCACTACGAGCAGTACTTC.